These 5 T cell receptor beta chains were sequenced from one sample in a study of Ad26.COV2.S vaccination and SARS-CoV-2 variants (dated by TCRdb to the early 2020s). What this sample's treatment or condition label stands for: around 19 received Ad26.COV2.S at low or high dose, single or two shots; 5 received placebo; per-sample allocation not given. For vaccine and placebo recipients, the sequenced repertoires came from samples collected on day 63 after the first injection. The library relied on the immunoSEQ multiplex PCR assay. TCRdb retrieved this table from immuneACCESS and kept in-frame rearrangements only. Not all clones are present; in checked studies, unresolved V genes account for under half, and no reason is known for the remainder. The sample profile shows 380,000 or so clones; 83% of them were found once. Approximately 7% of the sample belongs to the ten largest clones. Sequenced here: peripheral blood, sampled in a trial of Ad26.COV2.S vaccine versus placebo. The origin of the receptors is a person between 18 and 59 years old who received the Ad26.COV2.S COVID-19 vaccine or a placebo.

This chain joins TRBV7-3 and TRBJ2-2; D is possibly TRBD1 (6 bases). With 1 base removed from V and 5 bases from J, the gap between germline ends came to 11 bases. Per germline, CDR1 SGHTA and CDR2 FQGTGA. This CDR3 is built from 15 residues. CDR3 in amino acids: CASSLIPTGTGELFF. As DNA, the CDR3 is TGTGCCAGCAGCTTAATACCGACAGGAACCGGGGAGCTGTTTTTT.

V is TRBV11-3 and J is TRBJ2-7; TRBD2 agrees at 9 bases. CDR1 is SGHNT and CDR2 is YENEEA in the germline V gene. The V gene end was trimmed by 5 bases and the J gene end by 3 bases; junction bases not matched to a gene: 14. The CDR3 extends over 17 amino acids. CDR3 sequence reads: CASSPRPRREGLYEQYF. The CDR3 DNA reads TGTGCCAGCAGCCCCAGGCCCCGGCGGGAGGGCCTCTACGAGCAGTACTTC. The full variable domain, its missing parts supplied by reference TRBV11-3 and TRBJ2-7, is EAGVVQSPRYKIIEKKQPVAFWCNPISGHNTLYWYLQNLGQGPELLIRYENEEAVDDSQLPKDRFSAERLKGVDSTLKIQPAELGDSAVYLCASSPRPRREGLYEQYFGPGTRLTVT.

The chain couples TRBV4-2 to TRBJ1-6; no definite D call. The CDR3 is made up of 17 amino acids. CDR1 and CDR2 (germline): LGHNA, YNFKEQ. V was clipped by 4 bases and J by 0 bases, with 13 bases between them. This CDR3 reads CASSRLGGPSYNSPLHF. The CDR3 DNA sequence: TGTGCCAGCAGCCGGTTGGGAGGCCCCTCCTATAATTCACCCCTCCACTTT.

A remark on this clone: Other DNA variants within this sample encode the same CDR3. The chain recombines TRBV5-1 with TRBJ1-1; no clear D gene. The V end was cut by 2 bases, the J end by 1 base, with 6 bases between. The CDR3 has 13 amino acids. Per germline, CDR1 SGHRS and CDR2 YFSETQ. Here the CDR3 DNA reads TGCGCCAGCAGCTTTGAGGGGAACACTGAAGCTTTCTTT. Its protein is CASSFEGNTEAFF.

By share, this clone ranks as medium-sized. The same CDR3 also results from other DNA sequences found in this sample. The rearrangement uses TRBV6-5 and TRBJ1-2; D unclear. Germline loops: CDR1 MNHEY, CDR2 SVGAGI. V dropped 2 bases and J dropped 5 bases, with 12 bases sitting between them. The CDR3 sequence is 14 residues long. CDR3 sequence: CASSYGEGKYGYTF. The CDR3 nucleotides are TGTGCCAGCAGTTACGGGGAAGGGAAATATGGCTACACCTTC.